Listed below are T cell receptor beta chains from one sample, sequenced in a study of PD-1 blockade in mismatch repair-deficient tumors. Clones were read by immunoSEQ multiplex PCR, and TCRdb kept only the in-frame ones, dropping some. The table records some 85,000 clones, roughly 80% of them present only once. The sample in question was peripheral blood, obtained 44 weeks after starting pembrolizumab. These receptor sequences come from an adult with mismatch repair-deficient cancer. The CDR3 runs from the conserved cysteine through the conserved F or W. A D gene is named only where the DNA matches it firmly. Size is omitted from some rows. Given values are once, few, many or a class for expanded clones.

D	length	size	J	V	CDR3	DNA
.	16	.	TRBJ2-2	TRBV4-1	CASSQEVDVRLGELFF	TGCGCCAGCAGCCAAGAGGTAGACGTCCGGCTCGGGGAGCTGTTTTTT
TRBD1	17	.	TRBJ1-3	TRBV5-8	CASSPGQSSLYGNTIYF	TGTGCCAGCAGCCCGGGACAGAGCTCTTTGTACGGAAACACCATATATTTT
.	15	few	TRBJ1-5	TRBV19	CASSIGRQANQPQHF	TGTGCCAGTAGTATAGGTCGACAGGCTAATCAGCCCCAGCATTTT
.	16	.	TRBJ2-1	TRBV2	CASSPVEGSSYNEQFF	TGTGCCAGCAGTCCAGTGGAGGGGAGCTCCTACAATGAGCAGTTCTTC
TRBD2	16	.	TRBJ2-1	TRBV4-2	CASSQGGASGRLEQFF	TGTGCCAGCAGCCAAGGGGGGGCTAGCGGGAGACTGGAGCAGTTCTTC
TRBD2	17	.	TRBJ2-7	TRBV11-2	CASTEVRVGLASYEQYF	TGTGCCAGCACCGAAGTCAGGGTGGGACTAGCGAGCTACGAGCAGTACTTC
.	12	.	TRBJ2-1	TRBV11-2	CASSPAQNEQFF	TGTGCCAGCAGCCCCGCCCAGAATGAGCAGTTCTTC
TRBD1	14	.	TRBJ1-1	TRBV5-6	CASSLGSGGTEAFF	TGTGCCAGCAGCTTGGGGTCAGGGGGCACTGAAGCTTTCTTT
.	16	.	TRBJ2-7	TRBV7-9	CASSALFSATPYEQYF	TGTGCCAGCAGCGCCCTGTTCTCAGCGACTCCCTACGAGCAGTACTTC
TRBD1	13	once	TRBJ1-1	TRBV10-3	CAGGQGVNTEAFF	TGTGCCGGGGGACAGGGGGTGAACACTGAAGCTTTCTTT
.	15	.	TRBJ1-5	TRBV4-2	CASSQGGQSNQPQHF	TGTGCCAGCAGCCAAGGAGGACAGAGCAATCAGCCCCAGCATTTT
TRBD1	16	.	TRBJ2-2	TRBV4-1	CASSRGQGVNTGELFF	TGCGCCAGCAGCCGGGGACAGGGTGTGAACACCGGGGAGCTGTTTTTT
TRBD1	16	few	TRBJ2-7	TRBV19	CASSIVYGDRGDEQYF	TGTGCCAGTAGTATCGTGTATGGGGACAGGGGGGACGAGCAGTACTTC
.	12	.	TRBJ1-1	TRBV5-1	CASRAGNTEAFF	TGCGCCAGCAGGGCAGGGAACACTGAAGCTTTCTTT
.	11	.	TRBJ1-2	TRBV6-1	CASRRDYGYTF	TGTGCCAGCAGAAGGGACTATGGCTACACCTTC
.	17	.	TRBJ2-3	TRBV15	CATSRDRRGALWDTQYF	TGTGCCACCAGCAGAGATCGTCGGGGGGCGCTTTGGGATACGCAGTATTTT
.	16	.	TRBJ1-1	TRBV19	CASSIDPDTVNTEAFF	TGTGCCAGTAGTATAGACCCGGACACAGTGAACACTGAAGCTTTCTTT
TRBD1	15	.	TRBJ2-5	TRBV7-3	CASSPRGHGEETQYF	TGTGCCAGCAGCCCCAGGGGGCACGGGGAAGAGACCCAGTACTTC
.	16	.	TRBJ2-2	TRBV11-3	CASSLGQGRGTGELFF	TGTGCCAGCAGCCTCGGCCAGGGGAGGGGGACCGGGGAGCTGTTTTTT
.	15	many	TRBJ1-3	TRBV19	CASYSQGSSGNTIYF	TGTGCCAGTTATTCCCAGGGGTCTTCTGGAAACACCATATATTTT
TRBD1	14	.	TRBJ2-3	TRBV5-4	CASTSGGSGDTQYF	TGTGCCAGCACCTCAGGGGGCTCGGGAGATACGCAGTATTTT
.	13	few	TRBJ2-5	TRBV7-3	CASSLNPRETQYF	TGTGCCAGCAGCTTAAATCCCCGGGAGACCCAGTACTTC
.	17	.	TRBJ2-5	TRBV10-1	CASSESWGDGSRETQYF	TGCGCCAGCAGTGAGTCTTGGGGAGACGGGAGTAGGGAGACCCAGTACTTC
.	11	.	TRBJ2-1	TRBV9	CASGPGDEQFF	TGTGCCAGCGGTCCGGGGGATGAGCAGTTCTTC
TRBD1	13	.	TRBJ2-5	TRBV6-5	CASSYQGAETQYF	TGTGCCAGCAGTTACCAGGGGGCGGAGACCCAGTACTTC
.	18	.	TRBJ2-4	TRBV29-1	CSVEDHAPDPAMGNIQYF	TGCAGCGTTGAAGATCACGCCCCGGACCCCGCTATGGGAAACATTCAGTACTTC
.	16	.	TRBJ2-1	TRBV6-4	CASSDSDSRTYNEQFF	TGTGCCAGCAGTGACTCTGACAGCCGAACGTACAATGAGCAGTTCTTC
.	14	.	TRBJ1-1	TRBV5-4	CASSLRGRYTEAFF	TGTGCCAGCAGCTTGCGGGGAAGATACACTGAAGCTTTCTTT
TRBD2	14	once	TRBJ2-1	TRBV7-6	CASRAAGAYNEQFF	TGTGCCAGCAGGGCAGCGGGAGCTTACAATGAGCAGTTCTTC
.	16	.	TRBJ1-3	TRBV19	CASSIWDTRSGNTIYF	TGTGCCAGTAGTATTTGGGACACGCGCTCTGGAAACACCATATATTTT
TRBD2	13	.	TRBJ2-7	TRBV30	CAWSRASGSPPYF	TGTGCCTGGAGTCGGGCTAGCGGGAGCCCTCCATACTTC
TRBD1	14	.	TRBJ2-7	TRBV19	CASSAGTGGSEQYF	TGTGCCAGTAGCGCCGGGACAGGGGGTTCCGAGCAGTACTTC
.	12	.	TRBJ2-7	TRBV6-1	CASSRGTTEQYF	TGTGCCAGCAGCAGGGGCACAACCGAGCAGTACTTC
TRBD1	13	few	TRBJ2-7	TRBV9	CASSVTGGHEQYF	TGTGCCAGCAGCGTAACAGGGGGGCACGAGCAGTACTTC